This TCR beta chain was identified in a study of T cells in Graves' hyperthyroidism and ophthalmopathy. On this clonotype itself: Its antigen is unidentified.

RNA transcripts served as the template for amplifying TCR beta CDR3 regions. The HTBI set primed first-round TCR CDR3 RT-PCR. TCRdb reanalysed the multiplex PCR reads using MiXCR and keeps one entry per CDR3 protein. The data hold approximately 600,000 distinct CDR3 sequences, with around 14% observed a single time. The germline gives CDR1 SGHTA, CDR2 FQGTGA. The CDR3 runs to 16 residues. Trimming stripped 3 bases from V and 1 base from J, with 12 bases between. Study-level findings and limits: In the blood, most expanded thyroid clonotypes above 0.001 appeared as well.

The TCR comes from a woman between 18 and 29 years old with Graves' ophthalmopathy. The gene calls are TRBV7-3 and TRBJ2-2, with D maybe TRBD2 (6 bases). The sequencing sample was made of blood. The CDR3 here is CASSFLGTLNTGELFF. The CDR3 nucleotides are TGTGCCAGCAGCTTCCTCGGGACTCTGAACACCGGGGAGCTGTTTTTT.